The source of this TCR beta chain is a study of regulatory T cells in long-lasting Graves disease (dated by TCRdb to about 2021). For the study in its entirety: Antithyroid drugs had been taken for less than 3 months by newly diagnosed Graves' disease patients. This study used TCR sequencing and RNA sequencing of peripheral blood to compare persistent Graves' disease patients against newly diagnosed Graves' disease patients. The study was conducted in China and was registered as a clinical trial. A total of 35 or so samples were covered by TCR sequencing, comprising 13 persistent and around 20 newly diagnosed Graves' disease patients.

Results the study describes overall, beyond this receptor: Because the primary lesion, thyroid tissue, could not be accessed, the study looked at peripheral blood alone. Compared with newly diagnosed patients, persistent Graves' disease patients had lower TCR Shannon entropy and fewer highly expanded clones, which suggests clonal expansion. Only the TCR beta chain was sequenced and analyzed. TRBV28, TRBJ1-2 and TRBJ2-5 were preferentially used in persistent disease, while TRBV20-1 and TRBJ2-1 were favored in newly diagnosed disease. A larger number of public clonotypes was shared among persistent patients (under 3,000) than among newly diagnosed patients (about 990). The small sample size was acknowledged by the authors as a limitation that may reduce accuracy.

The table lists this clonotype with many counts. Its antigen remains unidentified. There are no base qualities to consult, and no much larger clone falls within one base. The time point label for this specimen denotes: newly diagnosed GD, antithyroid drugs for less than 3 months. RNA was extracted from PBMCs in TRIzol for both TCR sequencing and RNA sequencing. The diagnosis of Graves' disease followed American Thyroid Association guidelines. Recruitment of patients was carried out at an endocrinology department in Xi'an, China. Each patient gave around 9 milliliters of peripheral blood, collected in an EDTA anticoagulant tube. PBMCs were isolated by Ficoll Paque Plus density gradient separation without further T cell sorting. An Agilent 2100 Bioanalyzer and agarose gel were used to check RNA quality, and a NanoDrop 2000 was used to measure RNA concentration. Libraries came from multiplex PCR. The data were produced on an Illumina HiSeq 4000. iRepertoire HTBI primers and Arm-PCR amplification of CDR3 regions were used to construct TCR beta libraries. Before sequencing, the PCR products went through gel purification. Processing in the source paper ran as follows. A total of around 59 TRBV and some 15 TRBJ segments were identified across samples and were used for gene usage analysis of CDR3 amino acid clonotypes. Filtered high-quality paired reads were merged into contigs using COPE and FqMerger. BLAST was used to align contigs to IMGT TRBV, TRBD and TRBJ reference genes, with CDR3 defined following IMGT. Any clonotype with a frequency above 0.1% was classified as a highly expanded clone. Shannon entropy served as the measure of repertoire diversity, while the Gini coefficient captured V-J evenness. A clonotype found in more than one individual was treated as public. The public reads were reprocessed in TCRdb via fastp at Q25 and MiXCR, keeping in-frame beta chains. Duplicate CDR3 protein sequences are folded into a single record with the most common DNA and genes. The authors' filters were not applied to this entry. Here the sample has over 450,000 distinct CDR3 sequences; 9.5% to 15% occur a single time. The ten largest account for roughly 8.9% of the sample.

V sheds 4 bases and J sheds 7 bases, leaving 19 bases between their ends. From a lookup of the germline V gene, CDR1 and CDR2 are MNHNS and SASEGT. The CDR3 runs 15 amino acids, cysteine and phenylalanine included. Only the CDR3 portion is preserved as DNA: 45 bases, with reading frame beginning at the first base. These data also formed part of another study, on T cells in Graves' hyperthyroidism and ophthalmopathy. That second report states: Stable Graves' hyperthyroidism was defined as no progression to ophthalmopathy during 18 months of follow-up. Hyperthyroidism patients were newly diagnosed, had a disease duration of under 2 months, and were aged 18 to 65 years. The study excluded patients with uncontrolled infections, other autoimmune diseases, pregnancy or lactation. Clinical symptoms, serum thyroxine and TRAb, thyroid ultrasound, and orbital computed tomography formed the basis for the diagnoses. The TCR CDR3 was subjected to a first round of RT-PCR using the HTBI primer set and the Qiagen OneStep RT-PCR kit. Most expanded thyroid clonotypes (frequency above 0.001) were also detected in blood, suggesting blood repertoires may reflect thyroid immune responses. A model built on a 13 V-J signature distinguished ophthalmopathy from stable hyperthyroidism, reaching about 89% sensitivity and around 81% specificity in cross-validation and 80%/75% in testing. In validation, progression to ophthalmopathy was predicted by the model with roughly 69% sensitivity and about 72% specificity, a median of approximately 6.5 months before onset. To identify TCR V-J signatures that set the groups apart, the researchers used a discovery cohort of about a hundred patients, made up of around 40 with Graves' ophthalmopathy and some 55 with stable Graves' hyperthyroidism. Prospective prediction of ophthalmopathy was tested in an independent validation cohort consisting of 18 hyperthyroidism patients and more than 15 patients who later progressed to ophthalmopathy. For training and testing, the 100 or so patients in the discovery cohort were randomly divided in a 7:3 ratio. In addition, the study compared T-cell repertoires in thyroid tissue and in blood from five or six Graves' hyperthyroidism patients. After blood sampling, hyperthyroidism patients were treated with methimazole at a starting dose of 30 mg daily, and ophthalmopathy patients were treated with high-dose intravenous methylprednisolone. The libraries were constructed in a second round of multiplex PCR and then size-selected and purified. Libraries were sequenced paired-end with 100 bp reads on an Illumina HiSeq2000. SOAPnuke was used to process the raw data, with reads discarded if the reads contained adapters or uncalled bases, had a mean Phred below 15, or lacked an exact constant-primer or identifier match. COPE v1.2.5 was used to merge the high-quality paired reads, and each unique nucleotide sequence was defined as a clonotype. Clonotypes were aligned to IMGT TRBV, TRBD and TRBJ reference segments using MiTCR v1.1. Analysis was restricted to V-J combinations with a frequency above 0.0001, which covered roughly 99% of repertoires. A TCS score was defined as the ratio between F50 (clonal expansion) and ExV (chaos), using BLOSUM62-based TCRdist between CDR3 peptides within each V-J. Welch's t-statistics and random forest reduced just over 500 V-J features to 13, which were used in a naive Bayes classifier (R e1071). Sample size was not statistically predetermined, and blinding of investigators to group allocation was not performed. TCR Vbeta CDR3 sequencing of 140 or so peripheral blood samples (approximately 44 ophthalmopathy, roughly 72 hyperthyroidism and roughly 17 progressor patients) is reported in the paper.

The sample here was peripheral blood mononuclear cells (PBMCs), taken at new diagnosis, from a patient treated with antithyroid drugs. The sequence joins TRBV6-1 to TRBJ1-2; no D gene can be assigned with confidence. The clonotype comes from a woman in her twenties or thirties with Graves disease. Donor details come from another sample of the same person, matched by shared clones. The sequence in DNA is TGTGCCAGCAGTGTTCGCCCCGGCGCAGGAGGTGGCTACACCTTC. Protein translation: CASSVRPGAGGGYTF.